Sequencing of this T cell receptor beta chain was carried out in a study of CD8 T cells in ankylosing spondylitis (dated by TCRdb to 2016 to 2017). About the study as a whole: The study profiled T cell receptor beta repertoires in healthy donors and ankylosing spondylitis patients to find disease-linked TCR variants. In total, the full study cohort was made up of 85 to 140 healthy donors and 25 ankylosing spondylitis patients. Peripheral blood was sampled, and synovial fluid was additionally collected from ankylosing spondylitis patients. Overall results and qualifications from the work: The disease-linked clones were reported to be significantly enriched in matched synovial fluid samples from ankylosing spondylitis patients. Some motif variants were previously reported in synovial fluid and blood of reactive arthritis patients, suggesting common disease-initiation mechanisms. A TCR beta motif made up of fewer than 10 highly homologous amino acid variants appeared to be characteristic of blood from ankylosing spondylitis patients. The disease-linked clones had a CD8+ phenotype and were found at relatively low frequencies in peripheral blood.

Instrument on record: Illumina HiSeq 2500. Quantitative 5'-RACE with molecular barcodes was used to prepare TCR beta libraries. In the authors' own workflow: A new computational method, built on a probabilistic model of VDJ rearrangement, was used to identify disease-linked TCR variants. Clones were called with MiXCR by TCRdb after fastp trimmed the public reads at Q25, and only in-frame beta chains were retained. A single entry per CDR3 protein holds the most common genes and DNA from its merged rows. The V and J calls here are based on TCRdb, not the publication. The sample table lists fewer than 750,000 distinct CDR3 sequences, around 19% of them with a count of one. Around 19% of the sample is held by the ten biggest clonotypes. Germline trimming amounts to 8 bases on V and 4 bases on J, with 4 as the count of junction bases outside the gene matches. Reading from cysteine to phenylalanine, the CDR3 counts 14 amino acids. Only the CDR3 DNA stays, 42 bases, in frame from base 1. The germline V gene supplies CDR1 SNHLY and CDR2 FYNNEI.

This clonotype was counted between two and nine times. The antigen this receptor binds is unknown. Base qualities are not provided; no much larger clone lies one nucleotide away. The TCR originated in a male donor with ankylosing spondylitis. Sequencing was performed on blood, either unsorted or a sorted T cell fraction (not recorded which). The sequence is built from TRBV2 and TRBJ2-3; 12 bases in the middle match TRBD2. The nucleotide sequence is TGTGCCAGCTCACTAGCGGGGGGTTCAGATACGCAGTATTTT. Translation gives CASSLAGGSDTQYF.